This T cell receptor (beta chain) was identified during a study of synovial regulatory T cells in juvenile arthritis. Overall study: A few patients were therapy-naive; 5 to 7 received methotrexate alone.

Study outcomes and limitations: iaTreg cells shared more CDR3 sequences with synovial Tregs than other blood Tregs did. Across patients, iaTreg TCR repertoires were mostly private, partly shared with synovial Teff and blood CPL. Inflammation-associated Treg cells in blood had less TCR diversity than the remaining blood Treg cells.

The assay was immunoSEQ multiplex PCR, and TCRdb's table has in-frame clones only and misses some. The sample totals about 9,100 clones; its top ten clones hold approximately 0.66%. For this clone: Its specificity is not known.

This CDR3 comprises 15 residues. The protein alone is recorded here. Germline V gives CDR1 SGHNT, CDR2 YYREEE (reference sequence). V usage is TRBV5-4 and J usage is TRBJ2-1; TCRdb returns TRBD2, unconfirmable since there is no DNA. The clonotype comes from a donor between 2 and 29 years old with juvenile idiopathic arthritis. The sequencing sample was made of Treg cells from blood. Subset noted: remaining (HLA-DR-negative) circulating blood Treg cells. The CDR3 sequence: CASSLGLAPTNEQFF.